A selection of T cell receptor beta chains follows, all from one sample in a study of blood T cells in healthy people across ages. TCRdb fed the 5' RACE reads into MiXCR, producing one record per CDR3 protein. The repertoire holds approximately 810,000 distinct CDR3 sequences, with around 34% as singletons. The source material was blood. The receptor source for this set is a man aged 18-30 years in good health. The CDR3 runs from the conserved cysteine through the conserved F or W. Fields, in order: D gene, clone size, J gene, V gene, CDR3 length, CDR3 DNA, CDR3 protein. D genes are given only for firm matches. A row's size may be missing; if present it is once, few, many or a size class.

d_gene: .; abundance: many; j_gene: TRBJ2-3; v_gene: TRBV6-2/TRBV6-3; len: 11; CDR3nt: TGTGCCAGCAGTTACTCTGATACGCAGTATTTT; CDR3aa: CASSYSDTQYF
d_gene: .; abundance: few; j_gene: TRBJ2-1; v_gene: TRBV20-1; len: 14; CDR3nt: TGCAGTGCGCAAGAAGGGGGGTCCTACAATGAGCAGTTCTTC; CDR3aa: CSAQEGGSYNEQFF
d_gene: .; abundance: few; j_gene: TRBJ2-5; v_gene: TRBV7-9; len: 15; CDR3nt: TGTGCCAGCAGCTTAGAAGGGACAGGGACTAGTGAGCAGTACTTC; CDR3aa: CASSLEGTGTSEQYF
d_gene: .; abundance: .; j_gene: TRBJ2-7; v_gene: TRBV2; len: 13; CDR3nt: TGTGCCAGCAGTATCGACGCTACCTACGAGCAGTACTTC; CDR3aa: CASSIDATYEQYF
d_gene: .; abundance: few; j_gene: TRBJ2-2; v_gene: TRBV9; len: 14; CDR3nt: TGTGCCAGCAGCGTAGCCAGGAACACCGGGGAGCTGTTTTTT; CDR3aa: CASSVARNTGELFF
d_gene: .; abundance: few; j_gene: TRBJ1-1; v_gene: TRBV4-1; len: 13; CDR3nt: TGCGCCAGCAGCCAGAAGGGTAACACTGAAGCTTTCTTT; CDR3aa: CASSQKGNTEAFF
d_gene: .; abundance: few; j_gene: TRBJ2-5; v_gene: TRBV12-3/TRBV12-4; len: 12; CDR3nt: TGTGCCAGCAAGGGGGGCACGGAGACCCAGTACTTC; CDR3aa: CASKGGTETQYF
d_gene: .; abundance: .; j_gene: TRBJ1-4; v_gene: TRBV4-1; len: 17; CDR3nt: TGCGCCAGCAGCCAAGATCTAGGGAGACGGACCAATGAAAAACTGTTTTTT; CDR3aa: CASSQDLGRRTNEKLFF
d_gene: TRBD1; abundance: .; j_gene: TRBJ2-3; v_gene: TRBV7-2; len: 15; CDR3nt: TGTGCCAGCAGCGAAGGGGGCGCTGGCACAGATACGCAGTATTTT; CDR3aa: CASSEGGAGTDTQYF
d_gene: TRBD1; abundance: few; j_gene: TRBJ2-7; v_gene: TRBV5-1; len: 16; CDR3nt: TGCGCCAGCAGCCGCGGGACAGGTATAATTTACAATGAGCAGTACTTC; CDR3aa: CASSRGTGIIYNEQYF
d_gene: TRBD2; abundance: .; j_gene: TRBJ2-1; v_gene: TRBV20-1; len: 16; CDR3nt: TGCAGTGCCCCACCTTTTGGAGCGGGGGAAAACAATGAGCAGTTCTTC; CDR3aa: CSAPPFGAGENNEQFF
d_gene: TRBD1; abundance: few; j_gene: TRBJ1-5; v_gene: TRBV20-1; len: 15; CDR3nt: TGCAGTGCTTCCTTAGCAGGGGGACCAAATCAGCCCCAGCATTTT; CDR3aa: CSASLAGGPNQPQHF
d_gene: .; abundance: .; j_gene: TRBJ2-5; v_gene: TRBV6-2/TRBV6-3; len: 15; CDR3nt: TGTGCCAGCAGTTACGTGGACAGTCAGTCGGAGACCCAGTACTTC; CDR3aa: CASSYVDSQSETQYF
d_gene: .; abundance: .; j_gene: TRBJ1-1; v_gene: TRBV3-1; len: 13; CDR3nt: TGTGCCAGCAGACCCACAGGGAGCACTGAAGCTTTCTTT; CDR3aa: CASRPTGSTEAFF
d_gene: .; abundance: .; j_gene: TRBJ1-1; v_gene: TRBV20-1; len: 13; CDR3nt: TGCAGTGCATCACATACAGGGAACACTGAAGCTTTCTTT; CDR3aa: CSASHTGNTEAFF
d_gene: .; abundance: .; j_gene: TRBJ1-6; v_gene: TRBV27; len: 15; CDR3nt: TGTGCCAGCAGTAGAAGCAGGGGAAATAATTCACCCCTCCACTTT; CDR3aa: CASSRSRGNNSPLHF
d_gene: .; abundance: once; j_gene: TRBJ1-1; v_gene: TRBV6-2/TRBV6-3; len: 12; CDR3nt: TGTGCCAGCAGTTACGTCAGCACTGAAGCTTTCTTT; CDR3aa: CASSYVSTEAFF
d_gene: .; abundance: few; j_gene: TRBJ2-1; v_gene: TRBV6-2/TRBV6-3; len: 16; CDR3nt: TGTGCCAGCTCCTACCCGAAGCATAGGGTCTACAATGAGCAGTTCTTC; CDR3aa: CASSYPKHRVYNEQFF
d_gene: TRBD2; abundance: .; j_gene: TRBJ2-5; v_gene: TRBV20-1; len: 20; CDR3nt: TGCAGTGCTAGAGATTCTATGGGGCTAGCGGGGGCCACGAGGTACAATGAGCAGTACTTC; CDR3aa: CSARDSMGLAGATRYNEQYF
d_gene: TRBD1; abundance: once; j_gene: TRBJ2-2; v_gene: TRBV6-2/TRBV6-3; len: 16; CDR3nt: TGTGCCAGCAGTTACTCGATTCAGGGGGACACCGGGGAGCTGTTTTTT; CDR3aa: CASSYSIQGDTGELFF
d_gene: .; abundance: few; j_gene: TRBJ1-4; v_gene: TRBV4-3; len: 17; CDR3nt: TGCGCCAGCAGCCAAGCACCTACAGGAAATGCTAATGAAAAACTGTTTTTT; CDR3aa: CASSQAPTGNANEKLFF
d_gene: TRBD1; abundance: .; j_gene: TRBJ2-3; v_gene: TRBV20-1; len: 14; CDR3nt: TGCAGTGCAATCGACAGGGTGGAAACAGATACGCAGTATTTT; CDR3aa: CSAIDRVETDTQYF
d_gene: TRBD1; abundance: once; j_gene: TRBJ2-1; v_gene: TRBV29-1; len: 14; CDR3nt: TGCAGCGTTGGCCCTCAGGGGGTCAACAATGAGCAGTTCTTC; CDR3aa: CSVGPQGVNNEQFF
d_gene: .; abundance: many; j_gene: TRBJ2-3; v_gene: TRBV5-1; len: 15; CDR3nt: TGCGCCAGCAGCTTGGCCGGTCTAGCGCTAGATACGCAGTATTTT; CDR3aa: CASSLAGLALDTQYF
d_gene: .; abundance: .; j_gene: TRBJ1-4; v_gene: TRBV4-2; len: 18; CDR3nt: TGTGCCAGCAGCCAGGTACCCGGGACATCTCCAAGGGATGAAAAACTGTTTTTT; CDR3aa: CASSQVPGTSPRDEKLFF
d_gene: .; abundance: many; j_gene: TRBJ2-7; v_gene: TRBV20-1; len: 12; CDR3nt: TGCAGTGCTACGGGACGAAATTACGAGCAGTACTTC; CDR3aa: CSATGRNYEQYF
d_gene: TRBD1; abundance: .; j_gene: TRBJ2-7; v_gene: TRBV12-3/TRBV12-4; len: 13; CDR3nt: TGTGCCAGCATACAGGGGTGGGCCTACGAGCAGTACTTC; CDR3aa: CASIQGWAYEQYF
d_gene: TRBD2; abundance: .; j_gene: TRBJ2-1; v_gene: TRBV7-9; len: 15; CDR3nt: TGTGCCAGCAGCTTACTAGCGGGGGGGTCGGATGAGCAGTTCTTC; CDR3aa: CASSLLAGGSDEQFF
d_gene: TRBD1; abundance: few; j_gene: TRBJ1-4; v_gene: TRBV7-9; len: 16; CDR3nt: TGTGCCAGCAGCTCTAGGACAGGTCCGGGTGGTGAAAAACTGTTTTTT; CDR3aa: CASSSRTGPGGEKLFF
d_gene: .; abundance: .; j_gene: TRBJ1-5; v_gene: TRBV4-1; len: 17; CDR3nt: TGCGCCAGCAGCCAAGATGGTGGGGGGCCGTACAATCAGCCCCAGCATTTT; CDR3aa: CASSQDGGGPYNQPQHF
d_gene: .; abundance: few; j_gene: TRBJ1-1; v_gene: TRBV15; len: 15; CDR3nt: TGTGCCACCAGCAGAGATCCCAGTCCGAACACTGAAGCTTTCTTT; CDR3aa: CATSRDPSPNTEAFF
d_gene: TRBD2; abundance: .; j_gene: TRBJ2-5; v_gene: TRBV9; len: 13; CDR3nt: TGTGCCAGCGCCCTTGGGGGGGTAGGGGAGCAGTACTTC; CDR3aa: CASALGGVGEQYF
d_gene: .; abundance: .; j_gene: TRBJ1-5; v_gene: TRBV7-2; len: 13; CDR3nt: TGTGCCAGCAGCCCCAACAGGGATCCGCCCCAGCATTTT; CDR3aa: CASSPNRDPPQHF
d_gene: .; abundance: few; j_gene: TRBJ2-2; v_gene: TRBV15; len: 17; CDR3nt: TGTGCCACCAGCACATATCCGAGAGAAACGAACACCGGGGAGCTGTTTTTT; CDR3aa: CATSTYPRETNTGELFF
d_gene: .; abundance: few; j_gene: TRBJ2-7; v_gene: TRBV12-3/TRBV12-4; len: 13; CDR3nt: TGTGCCAGCAGTGTAGTAACGATCTACGAGCAGTACTTC; CDR3aa: CASSVVTIYEQYF
d_gene: TRBD2; abundance: few; j_gene: TRBJ2-1; v_gene: TRBV4-1; len: 18; CDR3nt: TGCGCCAGCAGCCAGTTTCCCGGGACTAGCGGGGCTTACAATGAGCAGTTCTTC; CDR3aa: CASSQFPGTSGAYNEQFF
d_gene: .; abundance: few; j_gene: TRBJ2-1; v_gene: TRBV5-1; len: 16; CDR3nt: TGCGCCAGCAGCCCTAAGGGACAGACTAGCCGGAATGAGCAGTTCTTC; CDR3aa: CASSPKGQTSRNEQFF
d_gene: TRBD1; abundance: few; j_gene: TRBJ1-5; v_gene: TRBV7-2; len: 16; CDR3nt: TGTGCCAGCAGCCAGGGGACAGGGTATAGCAATCAGCCCCAGCATTTT; CDR3aa: CASSQGTGYSNQPQHF
d_gene: .; abundance: .; j_gene: TRBJ2-1; v_gene: TRBV20-1; len: 14; CDR3nt: TGCAGTGCTAGAGTTTCGGGTAGGGGCAATGAGCAGTTCTTC; CDR3aa: CSARVSGRGNEQFF
d_gene: .; abundance: many; j_gene: TRBJ2-7; v_gene: TRBV3-1; len: 12; CDR3nt: TGTGCCAGCATTCGGGGCTTCAGCGAGCAGTACTTC; CDR3aa: CASIRGFSEQYF
d_gene: .; abundance: many; j_gene: TRBJ2-7; v_gene: TRBV6-6; len: 15; CDR3nt: TGTGCCAGCAGGTCCACAGGTGATGGGACCTACGAGCAGTACTTC; CDR3aa: CASRSTGDGTYEQYF
d_gene: .; abundance: .; j_gene: TRBJ1-5; v_gene: TRBV20-1; len: 17; CDR3nt: TGCAGTGCCCAGGAGTCCGGGGGCAAGTATAGCAATCAGCCCCAGCATTTT; CDR3aa: CSAQESGGKYSNQPQHF
d_gene: .; abundance: .; j_gene: TRBJ2-7; v_gene: TRBV21-1; len: 14; CDR3nt: TGTGCCAGCAGCCCTCGCAGGATGGTCTACGAGCAGTACTTC; CDR3aa: CASSPRRMVYEQYF
d_gene: .; abundance: many; j_gene: TRBJ1-2; v_gene: TRBV27; len: 13; CDR3nt: TGTGCCAGCAGTTTAGCCCCCTTCTATGGCTACACCTTC; CDR3aa: CASSLAPFYGYTF
d_gene: TRBD1; abundance: .; j_gene: TRBJ2-2; v_gene: TRBV5-1; len: 15; CDR3nt: TGCGCCAGCAAGCCCCTCCAGACAGGGACCGGGGAGCTGTTTTTT; CDR3aa: CASKPLQTGTGELFF
d_gene: .; abundance: .; j_gene: TRBJ2-7; v_gene: TRBV4-3; len: 13; CDR3nt: TGCGCCAGCAGCCAATCGGGTGTGCGCGAGCAGTACTTC; CDR3aa: CASSQSGVREQYF